This is a list of T cell receptor beta chains from one sample in a study of CD8 T cells in Susac syndrome. TCRdb re-analysed the immunoSEQ multiplex PCR reads in MiXCR, keeping a single row per CDR3 protein. Found here are around 280,000 distinct CDR3 sequences, about 85% of them singletons; the top ten hold 0.11%. Sequenced input: CD8+ T cells from PBMCs. The source is a human donor with multiple sclerosis. CDR3s include the opening cysteine and the closing phenylalanine or tryptophan. Fields, in order: D gene, V gene, J gene, clone size, CDR3 DNA, CDR3 protein. D genes are given only for firm matches. Clone size is stated in some rows and not others, as once, few, many or a class when expanded.

d_call: -
v_call: TRBV7-2
j_call: TRBJ1-1
clone_size: -
cdr3_nt: TGTGCCAGCAGCGGGCCCAGGGCTGAAGCTTTCTTT
cdr3_aa: CASSGPRAEAFF

d_call: -
v_call: TRBV12-3/TRBV12-4
j_call: TRBJ2-7
clone_size: -
cdr3_nt: TGTGCCAGCAGTTTACCTCAAACGGGTGACGAGGAGCAGTACTTC
cdr3_aa: CASSLPQTGDEEQYF

d_call: TRBD2
v_call: TRBV19
j_call: TRBJ2-3
clone_size: once
cdr3_nt: TGTGCCAGTAGGGTCCTCGCGGGAGGGCCAGATACGCAGTATTTT
cdr3_aa: CASRVLAGGPDTQYF

d_call: TRBD2
v_call: TRBV29-1
j_call: TRBJ2-1
clone_size: -
cdr3_nt: TGCAGCGTCCCGGAGGATCTAGCGGGAGGATACAATGAGCAGTTCTTC
cdr3_aa: CSVPEDLAGGYNEQFF

d_call: TRBD1
v_call: TRBV29-1
j_call: TRBJ2-2
clone_size: -
cdr3_nt: TGCAGCGTTACCTCCGGGACAGGGAGTAACACCGGGGAGCTGTTTTTT
cdr3_aa: CSVTSGTGSNTGELFF

d_call: -
v_call: TRBV30
j_call: TRBJ1-4
clone_size: once
cdr3_nt: TGTGCCTGGAGTGTACCAGATTCCCCAACTAATGAAAAACTGTTTTTT
cdr3_aa: CAWSVPDSPTNEKLFF

d_call: TRBD2
v_call: TRBV27
j_call: TRBJ2-1
clone_size: -
cdr3_nt: TGTGCCAGCAGAGGAGAGGGACTAGCGGGAGGGGGTGAGCAGTTCTTC
cdr3_aa: CASRGEGLAGGGEQFF

d_call: TRBD1
v_call: TRBV12-3/TRBV12-4
j_call: TRBJ2-2
clone_size: -
cdr3_nt: TGTGCCAGCAGTGAAAGGACAGGGAGGAACACCGGGGAGCTGTTTTTT
cdr3_aa: CASSERTGRNTGELFF

d_call: -
v_call: TRBV28
j_call: TRBJ2-7
clone_size: -
cdr3_nt: TGTGCCAGCAGCCCCCTATTGGGGGGCTTCACCTTTTTCTACGAGCAGTACTTC
cdr3_aa: CASSPLLGGFTFFYEQYF

d_call: -
v_call: TRBV25-1
j_call: TRBJ2-2
clone_size: -
cdr3_nt: TGTGCCAGCAGACCCGTTGGGGCCGGGGAGCTGTTTTTT
cdr3_aa: CASRPVGAGELFF

d_call: -
v_call: TRBV27
j_call: TRBJ1-5
clone_size: -
cdr3_nt: TGTGCCAGCAGTTTATCCGGAGAGCATAGCAATCAGCCCCAGCATTTT
cdr3_aa: CASSLSGEHSNQPQHF

d_call: -
v_call: TRBV29-1
j_call: TRBJ2-4
clone_size: -
cdr3_nt: TGCAGCGTCACAGGGATGGCCAAAAACATTCAGTACTTC
cdr3_aa: CSVTGMAKNIQYF

d_call: TRBD1
v_call: TRBV7-9
j_call: TRBJ2-7
clone_size: -
cdr3_nt: TGTGCCAGCAGCCCCCAGACAGGGGGCCCCTCCTACGAGCAGTACTTC
cdr3_aa: CASSPQTGGPSYEQYF

d_call: TRBD1
v_call: TRBV2
j_call: TRBJ1-2
clone_size: -
cdr3_nt: TGTGCCAGCCCAGGGGGTCCTAACTATGGCTACACCTTC
cdr3_aa: CASPGGPNYGYTF

d_call: -
v_call: TRBV19
j_call: TRBJ1-2
clone_size: -
cdr3_nt: TGTGCCAGTAATGGAGGGTATGGCTACACCTTC
cdr3_aa: CASNGGYGYTF

d_call: -
v_call: TRBV7-9
j_call: TRBJ2-7
clone_size: -
cdr3_nt: TGTGCCAGCAGCCCCGTGACAGAGGTCTACGAGCAGTACTTC
cdr3_aa: CASSPVTEVYEQYF

d_call: TRBD2
v_call: TRBV27
j_call: TRBJ2-5
clone_size: -
cdr3_nt: TGTGCCAGCAGTTTATCAACGCTAGCGGGACAAGAGACCCAGTACTTC
cdr3_aa: CASSLSTLAGQETQYF

d_call: -
v_call: TRBV4-1
j_call: TRBJ1-1
clone_size: -
cdr3_nt: TGCGCCAGCAGCCCACTCCCGACAGCACAAGAAGCTTTCTTT
cdr3_aa: CASSPLPTAQEAFF

d_call: -
v_call: TRBV28
j_call: TRBJ2-1
clone_size: -
cdr3_nt: TGTGCCAGCAGTTTAAGTAGCGAAACCTTCTACAATGAGCAGTTCTTC
cdr3_aa: CASSLSSETFYNEQFF

d_call: -
v_call: TRBV19
j_call: TRBJ2-2
clone_size: -
cdr3_nt: TGTGCCACCTACGGAGTGGGACTCAAGAGGGCCGGGGAGCTGTTTTTT
cdr3_aa: CATYGVGLKRAGELFF

d_call: -
v_call: TRBV27
j_call: TRBJ2-1
clone_size: -
cdr3_nt: TGTGCCAGCAGTTATTCGGGTCCCGTTTCTGAGCAGTTCTTC
cdr3_aa: CASSYSGPVSEQFF

d_call: -
v_call: TRBV14
j_call: TRBJ1-2
clone_size: -
cdr3_nt: TGTGCCAGCAGCCCTGACTCCGGGGTGAGAGGCTACACCTTC
cdr3_aa: CASSPDSGVRGYTF

d_call: -
v_call: TRBV30
j_call: TRBJ1-5
clone_size: -
cdr3_nt: TGTGCCTGGAGTGTGGCCCCTAGCAATCAGCCCCAGCATTTT
cdr3_aa: CAWSVAPSNQPQHF

d_call: -
v_call: TRBV20-1
j_call: TRBJ2-1
clone_size: -
cdr3_nt: TGCAGTGCTGGTTCTAGGTCCTACAATGAGCAGTTCTTC
cdr3_aa: CSAGSRSYNEQFF

d_call: TRBD2
v_call: TRBV28
j_call: TRBJ2-2
clone_size: few
cdr3_nt: TGTGCCAGCAGTTTGGTAGCGGGGGACACCGGGGAGCTGTTTTTT
cdr3_aa: CASSLVAGDTGELFF

d_call: -
v_call: TRBV13
j_call: TRBJ1-1
clone_size: -
cdr3_nt: TGTGCCAGCAGCGAGCCGGGGAACACTGAAGCTTTCTTT
cdr3_aa: CASSEPGNTEAFF

d_call: TRBD2
v_call: TRBV10-2
j_call: TRBJ2-1
clone_size: -
cdr3_nt: TGCGCCAGCAGTCTGACTAGCTATGATGAGCAGTTCTTC
cdr3_aa: CASSLTSYDEQFF